Listed below are T cell receptor beta chains from one sample, sequenced in a study of blood T cell repertoires in COVID-19. Assay used: immunoSEQ multiplex PCR; TCRdb lists only in-frame clones, some missing. Here the sample spans some 700,000 clones, about nine tenths being singletons. The sequencing sample was made of peripheral blood. The receptors shown here come from a woman aged 18-30 years with acute or convalescent COVID-19. Both conserved end residues are part of each CDR3. Not all rows give a size; the values are once, few, many and, for expanded clones, a class.

TRBV4-2	-	TRBJ2-7	CASSQEGTSSYEQYF
TRBV14	-	TRBJ1-2	CASSQEGRLIYGYTF
TRBV4-1	few	TRBJ2-7	CASSQSGGNEQYF
TRBV9	-	TRBJ1-2	CASSTRDRGQLGYGYTF
TRBV9	-	TRBJ1-6	CASSPRQGNSPLHF
TRBV13	-	TRBJ1-2	CASSTQGGGYTF
TRBV6-5	-	TRBJ1-1	CASSLTGGNPEAFF
TRBV10-3	-	TRBJ2-7	CAITPDSFLYEQYF
TRBV6-5	once	TRBJ1-4	CASSRLYFNEKLFF
TRBV13	-	TRBJ2-2	CASSIRDRVDVGFNTGELFF
TRBV9	-	TRBJ1-5	CASSVGGLNQPQHF
TRBV7-8	-	TRBJ2-1	CASSPTRVSGGPTTYNEQFF
TRBV2	-	TRBJ1-2	CATEGVPKTRSIYGYTF
TRBV7-8	-	TRBJ2-7	CASNTLHNYEQYF
TRBV19	-	TRBJ2-1	CASIQGGEQFF
TRBV6-1	-	TRBJ2-3	CASSEVVGEADTQYF
TRBV6-2/TRBV6-3	once	TRBJ1-2	CASSPPEVRPSGYTF
TRBV7-8	-	TRBJ1-4	CASSQDRGHTNEKLFF
TRBV2	-	TRBJ2-2	CASSDLWGGPGELFF
TRBV21-1	-	TRBJ1-2	CASSLRDRGRNGYTF
TRBV19	-	TRBJ1-5	CASSLQGALDQPQHF
TRBV19	-	TRBJ1-1	CASSMGGGNTEAFF
TRBV28	-	TRBJ1-6	CATIGHGGTEYSPLHF
TRBV4-2	-	TRBJ1-5	CASSQDPTGGAGQPQHF
TRBV15	-	TRBJ1-5	CATSRDLSGTDHQPQHF
TRBV7-9	once	TRBJ2-6	CASSLDLAMGSGANVLTF
TRBV5-1	-	TRBJ1-5	CASSKTGNQPQHF
TRBV7-9	-	TRBJ1-1	CASSVQDTEAFF
TRBV2	-	TRBJ1-2	CASREGGGSSANYGYTF
TRBV5-3	-	TRBJ1-2	CARSFHGQEGGSGYTF
TRBV4-2	few	TRBJ2-5	CASSQEAGGAQTQYF
TRBV6-5	-	TRBJ1-5	CASSYDFNQPQHF
TRBV6-5	-	TRBJ1-1	CATGRGPTEAFF
TRBV1	few	TRBJ2-7	CTSSHGNPRHYEQYF
TRBV5-4	-	TRBJ2-3	CASNSGGKDTDTQYF
TRBV7-2	-	TRBJ1-2	CASSPDHRVGGYTF
TRBV18	-	TRBJ1-6	CASSYLDRGSSPLHF
TRBV11-2	-	TRBJ2-3	CASSFGQKLSTDTQYF
TRBV6-5	-	TRBJ1-5	CASSYEQGGQPQHF
TRBV30	-	TRBJ2-7	CAWRGLSYEQYF
TRBV6-2/TRBV6-3	-	TRBJ1-1	CASSYSERKEAFF
TRBV30	-	TRBJ1-2	CAWKKTTGYYGYTF
TRBV11-2	-	TRBJ1-1	CASSLDIGANTEAFF
TRBV5-8	-	TRBJ1-5	CASSLVTGVGNQPQHF
TRBV6-1	once	TRBJ1-4	CASSEGDRGTNEKLFF
TRBV5-1	-	TRBJ1-4	CASSLDTQREKLFF
TRBV30	-	TRBJ1-1	CAWSRDRANTEAFF
TRBV7-9	few	TRBJ2-7	CASSLRGQIYEQYF
TRBV12-3/TRBV12-4	-	TRBJ2-3	CASSLEGMKQYF
TRBV7-3	-	TRBJ1-1	CASSPTGGRAEAFF
TRBV7-2	-	TRBJ2-3	CASSLLAGGTDTQYF
TRBV6-5	-	TRBJ1-2	CASSYGTGFDGYTF
TRBV28	once	TRBJ2-6	CASSLLGQGNLGANVLTF
TRBV3-1/TRBV3-2	-	TRBJ2-1	CASSHLARGYNEQFF
TRBV3-1/TRBV3-2	-	TRBJ2-2	CASSRFSDTGELFF
TRBV5-1	-	TRBJ1-1	CASSLADSRKSSNTEAFF
TRBV27	once	TRBJ2-3	CAARTGMGDTQYF
TRBV7-3	-	TRBJ2-1	CASSLQDRYNEQFF
TRBV7-9	-	TRBJ2-1	CASSGYRGPIDNEQFF